These 13 T cell receptor beta chains originate from one sample sequenced in a study of blood T cells in healthy people across ages (dated by TCRdb to between 2015 and 2016). Library preparation employed 5' RACE. This sample was sequenced with an Illumina HiSeq 2500. A second PCR of about 7 to 12 cycles was run with a J-beta primer mix and a sample-barcoded 5' primer. In TCRdb, the public reads were trimmed at Q25 with fastp and aligned with MiXCR, with productive beta chains retained. Rows matching on CDR3 protein sequence are summarized as one entry with the most common DNA and genes. The sample profile shows hundreds of thousands of distinct CDR3 sequences; under 55% of them were found once. The ten most abundant clones make up nearly 20% of the sample. Sequencing used blood. The source of these receptors is a man in his sixties in good health.

This clonotype was recorded a few times. The rearrangement uses TRBV6-5 and TRBJ2-1; possible D gene TRBD2, 6 bases. Germline lookup yields CDR1 MNHEY and CDR2 SVGAGI. The CDR3 has 13 amino acids. Deletions cut 5 bases from V and 7 bases from J, with 12 bases between. The CDR3 spells CASSPAGLNEQFF. In DNA, the CDR3 is TGTGCCAGCAGTCCGGCGGGGCTTAATGAGCAGTTCTTC.

This chain connects TRBV20-1 to TRBJ1-1, with D possibly matching TRBD1 (5 bases). Looked up from germline, CDR1 is DFQATT and CDR2 is SNEGSKA (reference sequence). V dropped 4 bases and J dropped 5 bases, with 20 bases sitting between them. The length of the CDR3 is 15 residues. For the CDR3, the DNA is TGCAGTGCTACCGACGGGGGAGCGGGATGGACTGAAGCTTTCTTT. This gives the protein CSATDGGAGWTEAFF.

This clonotype appeared a few times. The chain uses TRBV6-5 and TRBJ2-6; TRBD1 matches 9 bases. The CDR3 consists of 16 residues. Trimming cost V 5 bases and J 0 bases; bases outside gene matches: 2. Germline CDR1 MNHEY, CDR2 SVGAGI. This chain's CDR3 is CASSRTGDSGANVLTF. The CDR3 DNA follows: TGTGCCAGCAGTCGGACAGGGGACTCTGGGGCCAACGTCCTGACTTTC.

About this clonotype: One end of the junction varies from germline; a read error may be responsible. CDR3 amino acids: CASTSFRNEKPFF. The CDR3, as DNA: TGTGCCAGCACGTCCTTTAGGAATGAAAAACCGTTTTTT. The chain is built from TRBV27 and TRBJ1-4; D ambiguous. Germline V gives CDR1 MNHEY, CDR2 SMNVEV (reference sequence). This CDR3 is 13 amino acids long.

The table lists this clonotype with a few counts. The chain combines TRBV7-2 with TRBJ2-1; 12 bases agree with TRBD2. Germline V CDR1 and CDR2: SGHTA, FQGNSA. The CDR3 consists of 14 residues. With 5 bases clipped from V and 8 bases from J, the junction kept 4 bases outside the gene matches. In DNA form, the CDR3 reads TGTGCCAGCAGCCCGACTAGCGGGGGATATGAGCAGTTCTTC. The encoded protein is CASSPTSGGYEQFF.

The sample holds a few counts of this clonotype. This sequence joins TRBV4-3 and TRBJ2-3; TRBD1 is a possible D gene (6 bases). V was cut by 4 bases and J by 6 bases, with 14 bases left in between. The V gene's germline CDR1 is LGHNA and CDR2 YSLEER. The CDR3 consists of 14 residues. As DNA, the CDR3 is TGCGCCAGCAGCCCGACAAAACAGGGCGATACGCAGTATTTT. This translates into CASSPTKQGDTQYF.

The chain links TRBV29-1 to TRBJ2-7; D gene uncertain. Germline V gene lookup returns CDR1 SQVTM and CDR2 ANQGSEA. Trimming took 3 bases from V and 1 from J, leaving 10 bases between them. The CDR3 consists of 13 residues. The CDR3 protein is CSVDLGSSYEQYF. CDR3 DNA sequence: TGCAGCGTTGATTTGGGCAGTTCCTACGAGCAGTACTTC.

The chain carries TRBV7-9 and TRBJ2-5, with D unclear. There are 14 residues in the CDR3. The germline CDR1 and CDR2 sequences are SEHNR and FQNEAQ (reference sequence). Between the trimmed V and J ends, which lost 1 base and 5 bases, there was a span of 11 bases. The CDR3: CASSLEIARETQYF. The CDR3 nucleotides read TGTGCCAGCAGCTTAGAAATAGCCCGGGAGACCCAGTACTTC.

Remarks on this clonotype: Being one base from a much bigger clone, this may be a read error. This rearrangement joins TRBV29-1 to TRBJ2-5; D possibly corresponds to TRBD1 (5 bases). Trimming shortened V by 1 base and J by 5 bases, and 11 bases separated the two germline ends. From germline, CDR1 is SQVTM and CDR2 ANQGSEA. The CDR3 covers 13 residues. DNA for the CDR3: TGCAGCGTTGAAGGGGGCATAGGGGAGACCCAGTACTTC. Translating it yields CSVEGGIGETQYF.

The V and J genes are TRBV7-2 and TRBJ2-3, with a tentative D call TRBD1 (5 bases). In germline, CDR1 is SGHTA, CDR2 FQGNSA. The CDR3 contains 13 residues. Trimming took 2 bases from V and 6 from J, leaving 9 bases between them. CDR3 bases: TGTGCCAGCAGCTTACAGTACAGGGATACGCAGTATTTT. Protein sequence: CASSLQYRDTQYF.

The chain joins TRBV20-1 to TRBJ2-1; 9 bases match TRBD1. The CDR3 spans 13 residues. The trim removed 0 bases at V and 10 bases at J, leaving 4 bases unmatched. The germline gives CDR1 DFQATT, CDR2 SNEGSKA (reference sequence). CDR3 sequence: CSARDIDRGEQFF. CDR3 nucleotides: TGCAGTGCTAGAGACATAGACAGGGGGGAGCAGTTCTTC.

V is TRBV5-1 and J is TRBJ2-7; D ambiguous. The CDR3 loop spans 14 amino acids. Between the trimmed V and J ends, which lost 1 base and 7 bases, there was a span of 15 bases. Per the germline V gene, CDR1 is SGHRS and CDR2 is YFSETQ. For the CDR3, the DNA is TGCGCCAGCAGCTTGACGACCGCTGTTGAAGAGCAGTACTTC. Translation gives CASSLTTAVEEQYF.

The chain links TRBV5-1 to TRBJ2-3, with a possible D match to TRBD1 (7 bases). Germline lookup yields CDR1 SGHRS and CDR2 YFSETQ. V was pared by 0 bases and J by 3 bases, with 17 bases between. The CDR3 length is 17 residues. CDR3 DNA: TGCGCCAGCAGCTTGGGCCCGACAGGGAGGAGGACAGATACGCAGTATTTT. This gives the protein CASSLGPTGRRTDTQYF. The complete variable domain, with remaining parts taken from reference TRBV5-1 and TRBJ2-3, reads KAGVTQTPRYLIKTRGQQVTLSCSPISGHRSVSWYQQTPGQGLQFLFEYFSETQRNKGNFPGRFSGRQFSNSRSEMNVSTLELGDSALYLCASSLGPTGRRTDTQYFGPGTRLTVL.